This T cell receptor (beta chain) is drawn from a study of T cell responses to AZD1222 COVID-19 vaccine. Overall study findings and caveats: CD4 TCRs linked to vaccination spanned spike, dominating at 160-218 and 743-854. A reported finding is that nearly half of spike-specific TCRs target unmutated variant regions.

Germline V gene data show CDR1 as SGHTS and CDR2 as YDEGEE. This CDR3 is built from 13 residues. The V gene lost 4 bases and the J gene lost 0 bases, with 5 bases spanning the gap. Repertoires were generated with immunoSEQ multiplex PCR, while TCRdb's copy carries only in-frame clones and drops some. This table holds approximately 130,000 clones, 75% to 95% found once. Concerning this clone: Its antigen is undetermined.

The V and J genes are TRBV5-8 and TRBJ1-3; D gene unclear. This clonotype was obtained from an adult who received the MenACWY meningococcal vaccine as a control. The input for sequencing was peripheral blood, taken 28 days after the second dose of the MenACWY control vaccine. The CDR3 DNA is TGTGCCAGCAGCGTGAACTCTGGAAACACCATATATTTT. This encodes CASSVNSGNTIYF.